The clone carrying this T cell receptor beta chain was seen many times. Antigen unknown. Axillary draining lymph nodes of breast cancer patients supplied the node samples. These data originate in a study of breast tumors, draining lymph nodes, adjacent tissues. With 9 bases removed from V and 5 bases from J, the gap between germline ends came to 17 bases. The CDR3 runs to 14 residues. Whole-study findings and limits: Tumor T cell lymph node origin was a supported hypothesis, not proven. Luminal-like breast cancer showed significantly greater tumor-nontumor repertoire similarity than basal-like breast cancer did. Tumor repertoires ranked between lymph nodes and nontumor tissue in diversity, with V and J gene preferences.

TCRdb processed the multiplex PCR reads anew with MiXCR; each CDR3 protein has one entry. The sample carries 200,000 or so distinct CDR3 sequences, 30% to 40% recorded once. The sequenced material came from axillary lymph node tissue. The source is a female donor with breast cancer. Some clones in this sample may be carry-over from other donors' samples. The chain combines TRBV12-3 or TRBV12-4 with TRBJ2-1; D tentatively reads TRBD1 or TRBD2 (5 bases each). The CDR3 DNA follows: TGTGCCAGTCAGAAACGGGACCAGCACAATGAGCAGTTCTTC. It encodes CASQKRDQHNEQFF.